The rows below give T cell receptor beta chains drawn from one sample of a study of T cells in tumors after PD-1 blockade. Here immunoSEQ multiplex PCR was the method, and the copy in TCRdb shows in-frame clones only, minus some. The sample has 45,000 or so clones, roughly three quarters seen once. The sample in question was PBMCs, obtained before anti-PD-1 therapy. The receptors originated from a human donor with advanced basal cell or squamous cell carcinoma (not recorded which). Each CDR3 is given with its conserved first and last residue. The order of the fields is V gene, J gene, D gene, CDR3 protein. A D gene is named only where the DNA matches it firmly.

V: TRBV10-3; J: TRBJ1-3; D: TRBD1; CDR3: CAISPGQGAEGGNTIYF
V: TRBV5-5; J: TRBJ2-3; D: TRBD2; CDR3: CASSLRAGASGGGSTDTQYF
V: TRBV28; J: TRBJ1-1; D: .; CDR3: CASTGQLNTEAFF
V: TRBV10-3; J: TRBJ1-1; D: TRBD1; CDR3: CAIRSGQGFEAFF
V: TRBV28; J: TRBJ1-5; D: .; CDR3: CASGTDSNQPQHF
V: TRBV5-1; J: TRBJ2-5; D: .; CDR3: CASWAGSGETQYF
V: TRBV19; J: TRBJ2-1; D: .; CDR3: CAREGEFGGYEQFF
V: TRBV6-2/TRBV6-3; J: TRBJ2-7; D: .; CDR3: CASSSPVSYEQYF
V: TRBV5-1; J: TRBJ1-1; D: .; CDR3: CASSLNIRGNTEAFF
V: TRBV6-5; J: TRBJ1-4; D: .; CDR3: CASSYSIRSGYEKLFF
V: TRBV24-1; J: TRBJ2-5; D: .; CDR3: CATSDLSTGGPETQYF
V: TRBV4-1; J: TRBJ1-4; D: .; CDR3: CASSRIGRNNEKLFF
V: TRBV7-9; J: TRBJ2-2; D: .; CDR3: CASSLDQYTGELFF
V: TRBV21-1; J: TRBJ1-4; D: .; CDR3: CASSKVEQRINEKLFF
V: TRBV7-3; J: TRBJ2-1; D: .; CDR3: CASSLTSWSLQFF
V: TRBV27; J: TRBJ2-7; D: .; CDR3: CASSISTGPSYEQYF
V: TRBV3-1/TRBV3-2; J: TRBJ2-1; D: TRBD2; CDR3: CASSRKRESSYNEQFF
V: TRBV18; J: TRBJ1-1; D: .; CDR3: CASSLEGTEAFF
V: TRBV6-5; J: TRBJ1-6; D: .; CDR3: CASSYSKGFNSPLHF
V: TRBV19; J: TRBJ1-5; D: .; CDR3: CASSPWGRNQPQHF
V: TRBV4-2; J: TRBJ2-7; D: .; CDR3: CASSQEATSREQYF
V: TRBV19; J: TRBJ2-6; D: .; CDR3: CASSTGGANVLTF
V: TRBV12-3/TRBV12-4; J: TRBJ1-1; D: .; CDR3: CASSLGRGTEAFF
V: TRBV9; J: TRBJ1-2; D: .; CDR3: CASSVRRDGRGYGYTF
V: TRBV25-1; J: TRBJ1-6; D: .; CDR3: CASSVPGASSPLHF
V: TRBV28; J: TRBJ2-5; D: .; CDR3: CASSPLPGSGGETQYF
V: TRBV24-1; J: TRBJ2-1; D: .; CDR3: CATRGNNEQFF
V: TRBV7-2; J: TRBJ2-5; D: TRBD2; CDR3: CASRLAGIQETQYF
V: TRBV15; J: TRBJ2-7; D: .; CDR3: CATSREAYYEQYF
V: TRBV12-3/TRBV12-4; J: TRBJ2-1; D: TRBD1; CDR3: CAASRGSFNEQFF
V: TRBV4-1; J: TRBJ1-2; D: TRBD1; CDR3: CASSQTGVYGYTF
V: TRBV11-3; J: TRBJ2-7; D: TRBD2; CDR3: CASSSAIAGEGEQYF